This paragraph covers one T cell receptor beta chain sequence. The sample belongs to a study of shared clonotypes between healthy human individuals. Sequenced by immunoSEQ multiplex PCR; TCRdb stores in-frame clones only, minus some. The data hold about 380,000 clones, with about 97% observed a single time. V lost 3 bases and J lost 4, with 9 bases in between. CDR1 and CDR2 from the germline V gene are SEHNR and FQNEAQ (reference sequence). The CDR3 is 13 residues long. The sequenced material came from memory CD8+ T cells sorted from blood. Regarding subset: CD45RO+ cells pooled with CCR7-negative TemRA cells. This chain joins TRBV7-9 and TRBJ1-2, with unresolved D. The receptor comes from a man aged 30 to 39 in good health. In DNA form, the CDR3 reads TGTGCCAGCAGCTTGCGGGGAGCCTATGGCTACACCTTC. Its translation: CASSLRGAYGYTF. Based on the CDR3 plus reference TRBV7-9 and TRBJ1-2, the full variable domain is DTGVSQNPRHKITKRGQNVTFRCDPISEHNRLYWYRQTLGQGPEFLTYFQNEAQLEKSRLLSDRFSAERPKGSFSTLEIQRTEQGDSAMYLCASSLRGAYGYTFGSGTRLTVV.